The TCR beta chain under discussion was sequenced for a study of response to subunit inactivated influenza vaccine. Study findings and constraints: Each seasonal flu vaccination may recruit only limited new T cells, authors suggested.

This clonotype appeared a single time. As yet, its antigen is unknown. TCRdb itself ran the RT-PCR reads through MiXCR, one entry per CDR3 protein. This sample has over 800,000 distinct CDR3 sequences, with around 21% found just once. The V and J ends lost 0 bases and 0 bases respectively, with 15 bases between them. CDR1 and CDR2 (germline): MGHRA, YSYEKL. The CDR3 totals 17 residues. The sequences come from PBMCs from blood, collected 5 days after vaccination. The genes are TRBV4-1 and TRBJ2-7; tentatively, D is TRBD1 (5 bases). The origin of this receptor is a man aged 50 to 60 who received an inactivated influenza vaccine. In DNA form, the CDR3 reads TGCGCCAGCAGCCAAGATTGGGCGGCAGGGATCTCCTACGAGCAGTACTTC. This sequence encodes CASSQDWAAGISYEQYF.